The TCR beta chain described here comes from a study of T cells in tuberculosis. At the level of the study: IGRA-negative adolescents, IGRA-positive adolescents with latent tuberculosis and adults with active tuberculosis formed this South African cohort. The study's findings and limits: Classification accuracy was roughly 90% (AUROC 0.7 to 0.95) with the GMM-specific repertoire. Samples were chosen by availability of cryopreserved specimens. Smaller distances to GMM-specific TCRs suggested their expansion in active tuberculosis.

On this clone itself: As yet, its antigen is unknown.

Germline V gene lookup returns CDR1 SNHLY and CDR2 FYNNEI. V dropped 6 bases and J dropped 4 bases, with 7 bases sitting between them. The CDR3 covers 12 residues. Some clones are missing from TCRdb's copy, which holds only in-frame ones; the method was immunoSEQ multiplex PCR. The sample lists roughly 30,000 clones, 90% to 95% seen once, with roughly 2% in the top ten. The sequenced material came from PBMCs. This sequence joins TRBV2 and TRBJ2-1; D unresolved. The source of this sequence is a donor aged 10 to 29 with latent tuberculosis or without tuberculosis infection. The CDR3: CASSVLYNEQFF. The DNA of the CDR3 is TGTGCCAGCAGCGTTCTGTACAATGAGCAGTTCTTC.